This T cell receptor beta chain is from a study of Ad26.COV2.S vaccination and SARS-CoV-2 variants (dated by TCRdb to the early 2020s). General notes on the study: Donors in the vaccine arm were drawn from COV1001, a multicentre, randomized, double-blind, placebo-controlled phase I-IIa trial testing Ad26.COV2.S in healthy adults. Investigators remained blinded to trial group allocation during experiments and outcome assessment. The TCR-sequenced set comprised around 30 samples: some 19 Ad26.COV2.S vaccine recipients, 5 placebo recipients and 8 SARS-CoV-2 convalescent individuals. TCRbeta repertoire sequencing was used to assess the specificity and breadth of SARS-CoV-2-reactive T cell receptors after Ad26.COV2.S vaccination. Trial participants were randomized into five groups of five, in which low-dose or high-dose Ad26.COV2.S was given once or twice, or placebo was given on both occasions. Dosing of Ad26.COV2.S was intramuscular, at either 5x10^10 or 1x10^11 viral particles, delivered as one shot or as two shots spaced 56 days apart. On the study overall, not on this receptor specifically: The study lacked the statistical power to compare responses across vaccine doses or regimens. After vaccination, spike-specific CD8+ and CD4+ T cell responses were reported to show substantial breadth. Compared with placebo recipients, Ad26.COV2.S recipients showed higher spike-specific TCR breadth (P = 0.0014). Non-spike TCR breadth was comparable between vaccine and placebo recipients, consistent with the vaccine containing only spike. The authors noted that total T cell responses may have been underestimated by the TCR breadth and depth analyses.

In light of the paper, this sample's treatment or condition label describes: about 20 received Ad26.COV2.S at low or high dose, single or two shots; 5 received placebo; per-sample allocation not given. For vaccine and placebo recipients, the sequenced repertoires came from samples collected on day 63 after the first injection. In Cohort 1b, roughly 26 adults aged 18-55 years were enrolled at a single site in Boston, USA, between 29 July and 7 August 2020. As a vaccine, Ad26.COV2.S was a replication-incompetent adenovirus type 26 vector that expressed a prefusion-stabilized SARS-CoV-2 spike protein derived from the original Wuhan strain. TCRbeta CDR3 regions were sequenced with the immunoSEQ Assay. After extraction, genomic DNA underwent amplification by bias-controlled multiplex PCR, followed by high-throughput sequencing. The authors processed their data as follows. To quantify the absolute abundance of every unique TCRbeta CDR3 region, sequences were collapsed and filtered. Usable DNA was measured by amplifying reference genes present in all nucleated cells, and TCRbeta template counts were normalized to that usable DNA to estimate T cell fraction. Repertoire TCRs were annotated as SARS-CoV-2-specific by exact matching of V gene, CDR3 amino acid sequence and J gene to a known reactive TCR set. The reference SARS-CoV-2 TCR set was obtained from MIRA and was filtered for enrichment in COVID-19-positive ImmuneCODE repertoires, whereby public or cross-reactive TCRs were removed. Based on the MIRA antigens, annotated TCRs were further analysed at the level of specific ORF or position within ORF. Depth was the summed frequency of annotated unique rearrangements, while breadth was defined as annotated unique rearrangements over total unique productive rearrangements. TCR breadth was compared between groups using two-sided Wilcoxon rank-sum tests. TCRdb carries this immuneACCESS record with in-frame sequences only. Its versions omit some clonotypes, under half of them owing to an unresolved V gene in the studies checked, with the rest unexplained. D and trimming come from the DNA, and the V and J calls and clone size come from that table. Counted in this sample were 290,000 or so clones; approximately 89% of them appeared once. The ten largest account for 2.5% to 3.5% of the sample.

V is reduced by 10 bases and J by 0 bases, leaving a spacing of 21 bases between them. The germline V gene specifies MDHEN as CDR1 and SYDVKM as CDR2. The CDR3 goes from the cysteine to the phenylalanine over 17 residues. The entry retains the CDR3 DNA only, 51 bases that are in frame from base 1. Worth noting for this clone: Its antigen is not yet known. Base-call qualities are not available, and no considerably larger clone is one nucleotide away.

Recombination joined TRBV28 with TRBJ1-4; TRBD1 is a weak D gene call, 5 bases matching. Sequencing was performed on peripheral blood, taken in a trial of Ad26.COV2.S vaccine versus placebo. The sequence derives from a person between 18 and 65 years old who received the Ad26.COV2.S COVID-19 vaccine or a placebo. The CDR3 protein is CATRRGAGNPTNEKLFF. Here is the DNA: TGTGCCACCAGGAGGGGCGCCGGGAACCCAACTAATGAAAAACTGTTTTTT.